Below, one TCR beta chain is given with its context. Its cognate antigen is unknown. These data originate in a study of vaccination effects on CD4 cells after COVID-19. Expansion of antigen-specific CD4+ T cells with viral peptide pools was carried out by the ViraFEST assay before sequencing. It was after 10 days of culture that CD4+ T cells were isolated. Among the vaccine recipients, none had a prior SARS-CoV-2 infection, and nucleocapsid antibodies were negative. For each well, 1.5 million to 2.5 million PBMC were cultured with around 9.8 IU/ml IL-2 and 8 to 10 ug/ml peptides. The authors replaced half the medium with IL-2 medium on days 3 and 7. Clones were read by immunoSEQ multiplex PCR, and TCRdb kept only the in-frame ones, dropping some. This table has tens of thousands of clones, around 77% appearing once. Study-level results: Few convalescent patients were included, and no early post-infection timepoints were sampled. The study found that only 1 of 255 vaccine-induced clones from healthy vaccinees cross-reacted with common cold coronaviruses.

This TCR came from a human donor who received a COVID-19 vaccine. Sample: CD4+ T cells from PBMCs cultured with HCoV-NL63 spike peptides, taken before COVID-19 vaccination.

As DNA, the CDR3 is TGTGCCAGCAGCTATCGGACAGCGAACACCGGGGAGCTGTTTTTT. Amino acid sequence: CASSYRTANTGELFF. The genes are TRBV7-2 and TRBJ2-2, with D maybe TRBD1 (6 bases). V was clipped by 4 bases and J by 0 bases, with 9 bases between them. Germline V CDR1 and CDR2: SGHTA, FQGNSA. This CDR3 has 15 amino acids.